Shown below are 8 T cell receptor beta chains from a single sample sequenced in a study of pediatric ulcerative colitis. Profiling relied on immunoSEQ multiplex PCR, and the TCRdb table lists in-frame clones only, not all of them. The profile shows around 64,000 clones, roughly nine tenths of them singletons. Sequenced: blood. These receptors were collected from a boy under 18 with severe ulcerative colitis.

This chain joins TRBV19 and TRBJ1-1, with D perhaps matching TRBD1 (5 bases). Germline loops: CDR1 LNHDA, CDR2 SQIVND (reference sequence). This CDR3 comprises 13 residues. Trimming left V 1 base short and J 5 bases short, with 8 bases between. This CDR3 is CASSIGEGTEAFF. The CDR3 DNA reads TGTGCCAGTAGTATAGGGGAGGGGACTGAAGCTTTCTTT.

The chain uses TRBV7-8 and TRBJ2-7; D is perhaps TRBD2 (6 bases). This CDR3 region has 16 residues. The germline gives CDR1 SGHVS, CDR2 FQNEAQ. Between the trimmed V and J ends, which lost 2 bases and 3 bases, there was a span of 17 bases. The CDR3 DNA sequence: TGTGCCAGCAGCTTATCCACCCGCGGGGTTCACTACGAGCAGTACTTC. Amino acids: CASSLSTRGVHYEQYF.

This clone was recorded once. The rearrangement uses TRBV7-8 and TRBJ2-1; 7 nucleotides agree with TRBD2. V lost 2 bases to trimming and J lost 3 bases; unmatched junction nucleotides: 13. This CDR3 comprises 18 residues. Germline values: CDR1 SGHVS, CDR2 FQNEAQ. The CDR3 loop is CASSLSFWLASGYNEQFF. The CDR3 coding sequence is TGTGCCAGCAGCTTATCGTTTTGGTTGGCTAGCGGCTACAATGAGCAGTTCTTC.

The sample holds one count of this clone. V is TRBV19 and J is TRBJ2-2; tentative D call: TRBD2 (5 bases). There are 15 residues in the CDR3. V was shortened by 3 bases and J by 5 bases, with 13 bases between the two germline ends. CDR1 is LNHDA and CDR2 is SQIVND in the germline V gene (reference sequence). This CDR3 reads CASSIDQAGTGELFF. CDR3 nucleotides: TGTGCCAGTAGTATCGACCAGGCGGGTACCGGGGAGCTGTTTTTT.

This chain's CDR3 is CASSLAGSGPNTGELFF. Here the CDR3 DNA reads TGTGCCAGCAGCTTAGCTGGTAGCGGGCCGAACACCGGGGAGCTGTTTTTT. This chain links TRBV7-8 with TRBJ2-2; 7 nucleotides align to TRBD2. With 0 bases clipped from V and 0 bases from J, the junction kept 4 bases outside the gene matches. Germline-derived CDR1 and CDR2 are SGHVS and FQNEAQ. The length of the CDR3 is 17 residues. Full variable domain (rest looked up from reference TRBV7-8 and TRBJ2-2): GAGVSQSPRYKVAKRGQDVALRCDPISGHVSLFWYQQALGQGPEFLTYFQNEAQLDKSGLPSDRFFAERPEGSVSTLKIQRTQQEDSAVYLCASSLAGSGPNTGELFFGEGSRLTVL.

This clone was seen a single time. V and J are TRBV7-8 and TRBJ2-7, with a weak D call TRBD2 (6 bases). The germline V and J ends were trimmed by 1 base and 4 bases, with 8 bases remaining between them. Germline loops: CDR1 SGHVS, CDR2 FQNEAQ. The CDR3 is 13 residues long. The CDR3 is CASSLGGTYEQYF. CDR3 coding DNA: TGTGCCAGCAGCTTAGGTGGGACTTACGAGCAGTACTTC.

The rearrangement links TRBV6-6 to TRBJ2-3, with 11 bases identical to TRBD2. V trimming: 6 bases; J trimming: 2 bases; junction bases outside the gene matches: 4. Germline-derived CDR1 and CDR2 are MNHNY and SVGAGI (reference sequence). The CDR3 covers 15 residues. CDR3 residues: CASRGLAADTDTQYF. As DNA, the CDR3 is TGTGCCAGCAGGGGACTAGCGGCGGACACAGATACGCAGTATTTT.

This clone was counted between two and nine times. The J gene is TRBJ1-1, the V gene TRBV27, with D perhaps TRBD1 (5 bases). Trimming cost V 5 bases and J 6 bases, with 16 bases left between them. This CDR3 spans 14 amino acids. Germline assignment: CDR1 MNHEY and CDR2 SMNVEV (reference sequence). In nucleotides, the CDR3 is TGTGCCAGCAGTCGTCCGGGGGGTGCCGCTGAAGCTTTCTTT. Protein sequence: CASSRPGGAAEAFF.